This T cell receptor (beta chain) comes out of a study of cytomegalovirus exposure and HLA in healthy donors. Study results and limitations: Associated with HLA alleles at 0.05 false discovery rate in a later analysis were 16,951 TCR beta sequences. TCR sequences were mostly rare, though some public TCRs occurred in many donors. It was about 150 TCR beta chains that were listed as cytomegalovirus-associated.

To note about this clone: Its antigen is unidentified.

It was with 60 Vbeta and 13 Jbeta primers that the PCR ran. Repertoires were generated with immunoSEQ multiplex PCR, while TCRdb's copy carries only in-frame clones and drops some. The profile covers 150,000 to 160,000 clones, with 70% to 80% appearing a single time and around 1.9% taken by the ten largest. Between the trimmed V and J ends, which lost 1 base and 5 bases, there was a span of 8 bases. Germline-derived CDR1 and CDR2 are SGHTA and FQGNSA. The CDR3 contains 13 residues. Material: PBMCs. The chain joins TRBV7-2 to TRBJ1-2; D is perhaps TRBD1 (5 bases). The TCR originated in a man aged 30-40 years in good health and CMV-seronegative. The CDR3 region is CASSLGRQYGYTF. CDR3 sequence (DNA): TGTGCCAGCAGCTTAGGCCGACAGTATGGCTACACCTTC. Complete variable domain (other parts from reference TRBV7-2 and TRBJ1-2): GAGVSQSPSNKVTEKGKDVELRCDPISGHTALYWYRQSLGQGLEFLIYFQGNSAPDKSGLPSDRFSAERTGGSVSTLTIQRTQQEDSAVYLCASSLGRQYGYTFGSGTRLTVV.